Shown below are 5 T cell receptor beta chains from a single sample sequenced in a study of cytomegalovirus exposure and HLA in healthy donors. 13 Jbeta primers and 60 Vbeta primers were used for the PCR. TCRdb's copy holds only in-frame clones and misses some; the assay was immunoSEQ multiplex PCR. The sample has 150,000 to 200,000 clones; approximately 78% are singletons. The sample taken for sequencing was PBMCs. The source is a woman between 18 and 29 years old in good health and CMV-seronegative.

This chain joins TRBV19 and TRBJ2-3, with 9 bases matching TRBD2. CDR1 LNHDA and CDR2 SQIVND come from the germline V gene (reference sequence). CDR3 size: 16 residues. V gave up 5 bases and J gave up 4 bases; unmatched junction bases: 10. The CDR3 DNA sequence: TGTGCCAGTAGTTGGGGACTAGCCTTCAGGGCAGATACGCAGTATTTT. Translating gives CASSWGLAFRADTQYF.

The rearrangement uses TRBV30 and TRBJ2-3, with D maybe TRBD1 (6 bases). The V gene's germline CDR1 is GTSNPN and CDR2 SVGIG (reference sequence). The CDR3 has 15 amino acids. Trimming removed 5 bases from V and 7 bases from J, with 22 bases in between. The CDR3 DNA is TGTGCCTGGGGGTTCGGACAGCCAAGGAGGTATACGCAGTATTTT. It is translated as CAWGFGQPRRYTQYF.

The rearrangement joins TRBV11-2 to TRBJ1-2; no definite D call. This CDR3 region has 12 residues. The germline V gene has CDR1 SGHAT and CDR2 FQNNGV. The ends were cut back, 3 bases at V and 7 bases at J, with 9 bases in the middle. The CDR3 sequence is CASSFSGGGYTF. DNA of the CDR3: TGTGCCAGCAGCTTCTCAGGTGGTGGCTACACCTTC.

V gene TRBV10-1 combines with J gene TRBJ1-1; a possible D gene is TRBD1 (6 bases). CDR1 is WNHNN and CDR2 is SYGVQD in the germline V gene (reference sequence). The CDR3 extends over 17 amino acids. The germline V and J ends were trimmed by 5 bases and 0 bases, with 19 bases remaining between them. This CDR3 reads CASSQGHRAGVNTEAFF. CDR3 DNA sequence: TGCGCCAGCAGTCAGGGACACCGAGCAGGGGTGAACACTGAAGCTTTCTTT.

The rearrangement links TRBV6-5 to TRBJ2-3, with 11 bases fitting TRBD2. Germline assignment: CDR1 MNHEY and CDR2 SVGAGI. The CDR3 length is 16 residues. V shed 2 bases and J 5 bases; nucleotides not matched to a gene: 6. The CDR3 loop reads CASSYDILAGEDTQYF. CDR3 DNA: TGTGCCAGCAGTTACGATATACTAGCGGGAGAAGATACGCAGTATTTT.